This passage covers 30 T cell receptor beta chains from one sample sequenced in a study of shared clonotypes between healthy human individuals. Profiled with immunoSEQ multiplex PCR; TCRdb holds only in-frame clones, not every one. This table has fewer than 400,000 clones, around 74% appearing once. Sequenced material: memory CD4+ T cells sorted from blood. Subset in this sample: CD45RA-negative fraction. The origin of the receptors is a man younger than 45 in good health.

The chain recombines TRBV30 with TRBJ1-5; D unclear. Germline V gene lookup returns CDR1 GTSNPN and CDR2 SVGIG (reference sequence). CDR3 length equals 17 residues. Trimming removed 0 bases from V and 0 bases from J, with 15 bases in between. CDR3 DNA: TGTGCCTGGAGTGTAGGCCGGGAGCCCTTTAGCAATCAGCCCCAGCATTTT. It yields the protein CAWSVGREPFSNQPQHF.

This clone was detected a few times. This chain links TRBV19 with TRBJ2-1, with D perhaps matching TRBD1 (6 bases). Trimming left V 6 bases short and J 0 bases short, with 18 bases between. The CDR3 is 17 amino acids. Germline V lookup: CDR1 LNHDA, CDR2 SQIVND (reference sequence). CDR3: CASSQRQVPSSYNEQFF. The CDR3 DNA sequence: TGTGCCAGTAGCCAGAGACAGGTCCCTAGCTCCTACAATGAGCAGTTCTTC.

In this sample, this clone turned up once. This chain links TRBV7-2 with TRBJ2-1; D remains ambiguous. There are 12 residues in the CDR3. CDR1 is SGHTA and CDR2 is FQGNSA in the germline V gene. Between the trimmed V and J ends, which lost 3 bases and 9 bases, there was a span of 9 bases. CDR3 residues: CASSFPFGEQFF. The CDR3 bases are TGTGCCAGCAGCTTCCCGTTCGGTGAGCAGTTCTTC. Full variable domain (remainder filled in from reference TRBV7-2 and TRBJ2-1): GAGVSQSPSNKVTEKGKDVELRCDPISGHTALYWYRQSLGQGLEFLIYFQGNSAPDKSGLPSDRFSAERTGGSVSTLTIQRTQQEDSAVYLCASSFPFGEQFFGPGTRLTVL.

This clone was observed many times. V and J are TRBV7-9 and TRBJ2-5, with D unresolved. V was clipped by 6 bases and J by 2 bases, with 13 bases between them. There are 14 residues in the CDR3. From germline, CDR1 is SEHNR and CDR2 FQNEAQ (reference sequence). The CDR3 protein is CASSPRLGQETQYF. As DNA, the CDR3 is TGTGCCAGCAGTCCCCGGCTTGGTCAAGAGACCCAGTACTTC.

CDR3 bases: TGCGCCAGCAGAGAAGGGGGCGGCTACGAGCAGTACTTC. It encodes CASREGGGYEQYF. The chain combines TRBV10-2 with TRBJ2-7, with 7 bases aligning to TRBD1. V was clipped by 6 bases and J by 3 bases; unmatched bases: 5. The CDR3 is 13 amino acids. Germline loops: CDR1 WSHSY, CDR2 SAAADI.

V is TRBV5-1 and J is TRBJ1-1, with D possibly TRBD1 on 6 matching bases. Trimming cost V 1 base and J 4 bases, with 17 bases left between them. Germline values: CDR1 SGHRS, CDR2 YFSETQ. There are 16 residues in the CDR3. CDR3 DNA sequence: TGCGCCAGCAGCTTGTCGTGGGGGCGCGGGGGCACTGAAGCTTTCTTT. Its translation is CASSLSWGRGGTEAFF.

This rearrangement joins TRBV15 to TRBJ2-7; the D call may be TRBD1 or TRBD2 (5 bases each). Germline-derived CDR1 and CDR2 are LNHNV and YYDKDF (reference sequence). V was shortened by 0 bases and J by 6 bases, with 12 bases between the two germline ends. The CDR3 has 14 residues. CDR3 in amino acids: CATSRDRDGGEQYF. The CDR3 region has the DNA TGTGCCACCAGCAGAGATCGAGATGGGGGCGAGCAGTACTTC.

The chain has TRBV19 and TRBJ2-3; D gene uncertain. Deletions cut 3 bases from V and 8 bases from J, with 12 bases between. The V gene's germline CDR1 is LNHDA and CDR2 SQIVND (reference sequence). The CDR3 runs to 13 residues. The CDR3 nucleotides are TGTGCCAGTAGTATTCCTGGACGAGTTACGCAGTATTTT. Its translation: CASSIPGRVTQYF.

The V gene is TRBV5-1, the J gene TRBJ2-1; D is undetermined. V gave up 4 bases and J gave up 3 bases, with 17 bases separating them. The CDR3 sequence is 16 residues long. Germline-derived CDR1 and CDR2 are SGHRS and YFSETQ. This CDR3 is CASSPTGISIYNEQFF. The CDR3 DNA reads as TGCGCCAGCAGCCCCACGGGCATTTCGATCTACAATGAGCAGTTCTTC.

This chain links TRBV10-1 with TRBJ1-1, with 7 bases fitting TRBD1. Germline CDR1 and CDR2: WNHNN and SYGVQD (reference sequence). The CDR3 is 15 amino acids. V lost 3 bases and J lost 1; bases outside the gene matches: 5. The CDR3 DNA follows: TGCGCCAGCAGTGACCAGACAGGGTCGAACACTGAAGCTTTCTTT. Translation gives CASSDQTGSNTEAFF.

The rearrangement uses TRBV29-1 and TRBJ2-2; weak D call: TRBD2 (6 bases). Trimming took off 6 bases at V and 4 bases at J, with 12 bases between the two ends. The CDR3 is 13 amino acids. Germline loops: CDR1 SQVTM, CDR2 ANQGSEA. The CDR3 DNA is TGCAGCGTCCGGGAGACTGGCACCGGGGAGCTGTTTTTT. This codes for CSVRETGTGELFF.

The chain joins TRBV12-2 to TRBJ2-7; the D call in the table, TRBD1, was not verified against the DNA. TRBV12-2 is recorded as a pseudogene. The CDR3 loop spans 18 amino acids. The CDR3 sequence: CASRLSTNRDRVTYEQYF. The DNA of the CDR3 is TGTGCAAGTCGCTTGAGTACGAACCGGGACAGGGTAACCTACGAGCAGTACTTC.

The V and J genes are TRBV2 and TRBJ1-4; 7 nucleotides match TRBD1. J gave up 7 bases and V 5 bases, and 4 bases lay outside the gene matches. The CDR3 runs 13 residues. Per the germline V gene, CDR1 is SNHLY and CDR2 is FYNNEI. The CDR3 loop is CASSYGQVEKLFF. The CDR3, as DNA: TGTGCCAGCAGTTATGGACAGGTTGAAAAACTGTTTTTT. Based on the CDR3 plus reference TRBV2 and TRBJ1-4, the full variable domain is EPEVTQTPSHQVTQMGQEVILRCVPISNHLYFYWYRQILGQKVEFLVSFYNNEISEKSEIFDDQFSVERPDGSNFTLKIRSTKLEDSAMYFCASSYGQVEKLFFGSGTQLSVL.

The chain carries TRBV11-3 and TRBJ2-1; the match to TRBD2 covers 9 bases. CDR1 SGHNT and CDR2 YENEEA come from the germline V gene. The CDR3 spans 15 residues. J lost 4 bases, V lost 5 bases, and 6 bases had no gene match. The chain's CDR3 is CASSHRLADYNEQFF. The DNA for the CDR3 is TGTGCCAGCAGCCACAGACTAGCGGATTACAATGAGCAGTTCTTC.

The chain employs TRBV5-6 and TRBJ1-2, with D perhaps TRBD1 (5 bases). This CDR3 has 13 amino acids. The V end was cut by 4 bases, the J end by 3 bases, with 10 bases between. The germline V gene has CDR1 SGHDT and CDR2 YYEEEE. CDR3 region: CASSPGRDYGYTF. DNA for the CDR3: TGTGCCAGCAGCCCCGGCAGGGACTATGGCTACACCTTC.

The gene calls are TRBV5-1 and TRBJ2-3; 9 bases are a match to TRBD2. Looked up from germline, CDR1 is SGHRS and CDR2 is YFSETQ. The J segment lost 2 bases and the V segment lost 3 bases, leaving 22 bases of the junction unmatched. The CDR3 totals 21 residues. The CDR3 region is CASSWAFGQASGIDHTDTQYF. The CDR3 nucleotides read TGCGCCAGCAGCTGGGCCTTCGGGCAGGCTAGCGGGATTGACCACACAGATACGCAGTATTTT.

CDR3 loop: CASSWGTGLGNEQFF. The CDR3 DNA follows: TGCGCCAGCAGCTGGGGTACGGGCCTGGGCAATGAGCAGTTCTTC. The chain recombines TRBV5-1 with TRBJ2-1; D not resolved. Germline V gene data show CDR1 as SGHRS and CDR2 as YFSETQ. The CDR3 loop spans 15 amino acids. The V and J ends lost 3 bases and 6 bases respectively, with 16 bases between them.

The gene calls are TRBV7-3 and TRBJ2-1; 9 bases line up with TRBD1. Germline V gives CDR1 SGHTA, CDR2 FQGTGA. Losses at the gene ends were 5 bases for V and 0 bases for J; bases not matched to a gene: 8. The CDR3 totals 17 residues. The chain's CDR3 is CASSLRTGDYSYNEQFF. The DNA for the CDR3 is TGTGCCAGCAGCCTACGGACAGGGGACTACTCCTACAATGAGCAGTTCTTC.

V is TRBV27 and J is TRBJ1-4; TRBD1 might be the D (6 bases). Germline V gives CDR1 MNHEY, CDR2 SMNVEV (reference sequence). This CDR3 has 16 residues. Trimming removed 3 bases from V and 5 bases from J, with 16 bases in between. The chain's CDR3 is CASSFYQTGVNEKLFF. CDR3 DNA: TGTGCCAGCAGTTTTTATCAGACAGGAGTAAATGAAAAACTGTTTTTT.

The chain uses TRBV7-2 and TRBJ2-3, with a possible D match to TRBD2 (6 bases). Germline lookup yields CDR1 SGHTA and CDR2 FQGNSA. CDR3 length: 16 residues. Trimming stripped 5 bases from V and 0 bases from J, with 15 bases between. The CDR3 protein is CASSRELAASTDTQYF. CDR3 DNA: TGTGCCAGCAGCCGCGAATTAGCGGCAAGCACAGATACGCAGTATTTT.

The V and J genes are TRBV6-5 and TRBJ2-5; either TRBD1 or TRBD2 may supply D (5 bases each). Germline V gene lookup returns CDR1 MNHEY and CDR2 SVGAGI. The CDR3 is 14 amino acids. Trimming shortened V by 2 bases and J by 7 bases, and 14 bases separated the two germline ends. The CDR3 DNA is TGTGCCAGCAGTTACCCCGACGGGGCGGGGACCCAGTACTTC. It is translated as CASSYPDGAGTQYF.

V usage is TRBV28 and J usage is TRBJ2-3, with 16 bases fitting TRBD2. After removal of 5 bases from V and 0 bases from J, the junction contained 14 bases not matched to a gene. The germline CDR1 and CDR2 sequences are MDHEN and SYDVKM. This CDR3 contains 21 residues. The CDR3 region is CASSGRGTGTSGRGSTDTQYF. In DNA, the CDR3 is TGTGCCAGCAGTGGCAGGGGTACCGGGACTAGCGGGAGGGGGAGCACAGATACGCAGTATTTT.

The chain carries TRBV5-1 and TRBJ2-1, with TRBD2 matching 7 bases. Unmatched junction bases numbered 9, after V lost 0 bases and J lost 0 bases. Per germline, CDR1 SGHRS and CDR2 YFSETQ. The CDR3 has 18 amino acids. CDR3 bases: TGCGCCAGCAGCTTGGTGAGATTGGGAGGGCCCTCCTACAATGAGCAGTTCTTC. Protein sequence: CASSLVRLGGPSYNEQFF.

The chain combines TRBV7-2 with TRBJ2-3; 7 bases are a match to TRBD1. CDR1 is SGHTA and CDR2 is FQGNSA in the germline V gene. Unmatched junction bases numbered 7, after V lost 5 bases and J lost 5 bases. CDR3 length equals 14 residues. CDR3 DNA: TGTGCCAGCAGCCGCAGACAGGGTAAAGATACGCAGTATTTT. Translating gives CASSRRQGKDTQYF.

This clone appeared once. V and J are TRBV7-9 and TRBJ2-5; perhaps TRBD1 as D (6 bases). The V gene lost 2 bases and the J gene lost 1 base, with 8 bases spanning the gap. Per the germline V gene, CDR1 is SEHNR and CDR2 is FQNEAQ (reference sequence). The CDR3 extends over 14 amino acids. CDR3 loop: CASSLTDSQETQYF. In DNA form, the CDR3 reads TGTGCCAGCAGCTTAACGGACAGCCAAGAGACCCAGTACTTC.

The rearrangement links TRBV19 to TRBJ2-4, with TRBD1 matching 7 bases. The CDR3 consists of 15 residues. The V segment lost 6 bases and the J segment 1 base; nucleotides outside the gene matches: 6. The germline gives CDR1 LNHDA, CDR2 SQIVND (reference sequence). This chain's CDR3 is CASRDRPHAKNIQYF. The CDR3 DNA reads TGTGCCAGTAGGGACAGGCCCCACGCCAAAAACATTCAGTACTTC. Looking up the rest from reference TRBV19 and TRBJ2-4 gives the full variable domain: DGGITQSPKYLFRKEGQNVTLSCEQNLNHDAMYWYRQDPGQGLRLIYYSQIVNDFQKGDIAEGYSVSREKKESFPLTVTSAQKNPTAFYLCASRDRPHAKNIQYFGAGTRLSVL.

This rearrangement joins TRBV30 to TRBJ2-6; 12 bases line up with TRBD1. Germline loops: CDR1 GTSNPN, CDR2 SVGIG (reference sequence). This CDR3 has 17 amino acids. V shed 4 bases, J shed 2 bases, and the junction held 6 bases outside the gene matches. The CDR3 DNA reads TGTGCCTGGACCCGGGACAGGGGGCTGCCTGGGGCCAACGTCCTGACTTTC. It is translated as CAWTRDRGLPGANVLTF. The full variable domain, rest sourced from reference TRBV30 and TRBJ2-6, is SQTIHQWPATLVQPVGSPLSLECTVEGTSNPNLYWYRQAAGRGLQLLFYSVGIGQISSEVPQNLSASRPQDRQFILSSKKLLLSDSGFYLCAWTRDRGLPGANVLTFGAGSRLTVL.

This chain uses TRBV5-1 with TRBJ2-7; 10 bases match TRBD2. The CDR3 contains 12 residues. Unmatched junction bases numbered 0, after V lost 2 bases and J lost 7 bases. Germline assignment: CDR1 SGHRS and CDR2 YFSETQ. The CDR3 spells CASSFSGREQYF. The CDR3 nucleotides are TGCGCCAGCAGCTTTAGCGGGAGGGAGCAGTACTTC.

The genes are TRBV4-1 and TRBJ2-5; possibly TRBD2 for D (5 bases). The CDR3 is made up of 15 amino acids. V was clipped by 1 base and J by 1 base, with 10 bases between them. Germline values: CDR1 MGHRA, CDR2 YSYEKL. CDR3 region: CASSQGTFPQETQYF. The CDR3 DNA sequence: TGCGCCAGCAGCCAAGGGACTTTTCCCCAAGAGACCCAGTACTTC.

The chain recombines TRBV6-1 with TRBJ2-5; 9 positions agree with TRBD1. The CDR3 has 14 residues. Germline CDR1 and CDR2: MNHNS and SASEGT. Germline trimming cut 4 bases from V and 4 bases from J; bases unmatched to any gene: 4. The CDR3 nucleotides are TGTGCCAGCAGTGTCAACAGGGGGCGAGAGACCCAGTACTTC. Protein: CASSVNRGRETQYF.